These T cell receptor beta chains were read from a single sample in a study of blood T cell repertoires in COVID-19. Sequenced by immunoSEQ multiplex PCR; TCRdb stores in-frame clones only, minus some. The table records about 270,000 clones, around 88% of them present only once. Sequenced material: peripheral blood. These receptors were taken from a man of 80 years or more with acute or convalescent COVID-19. The CDR3 runs from the conserved cysteine through the conserved F or W. The listing skips clone size in some rows; elsewhere it reads once, few, many or a size class.

v_gene,abundance,j_gene,CDR3aa
TRBV29-1,-,TRBJ1-2,CSVEEGAGGYTF
TRBV11-2,-,TRBJ2-5,CASSYDGLAGEETQYF
TRBV2,-,TRBJ2-7,CASSVRTSGRNYEQYF
TRBV7-8,-,TRBJ2-3,CASSSLGLAVTDTQYF
TRBV28,-,TRBJ1-3,CASSLSYRASWGNTIYF
TRBV27,-,TRBJ1-2,CASSFSGENRGYTF
TRBV6-6,once,TRBJ1-2,CASSSIGQGGYTF
TRBV6-5,-,TRBJ1-2,CASSIVGPLSF
TRBV12-3/TRBV12-4,-,TRBJ1-1,CASSRGTEAFF
TRBV5-6,-,TRBJ2-1,CASSLVVQGAGNEQFF
TRBV29-1,-,TRBJ2-5,CSVVYGGTTQETQYF
TRBV6-2/TRBV6-3,-,TRBJ1-2,CASRPWTGPNYGYTF
TRBV6-5,-,TRBJ2-7,CASSDGGVQVQYF
TRBV19,-,TRBJ1-2,CASEPQRDRDAYGYTF
TRBV18,few,TRBJ1-2,CASSPGLNYGYTF
TRBV28,-,TRBJ1-6,CASSFGSLGNSPLHF
TRBV10-3,-,TRBJ2-5,CAISVGTSETQYF
TRBV30,-,TRBJ1-6,CAWRKRTGFPPLHF
TRBV7-9,few,TRBJ1-3,CASSQGGSSGNTIYF
TRBV6-5,-,TRBJ2-3,CASSSDLAGKTDTQYF
TRBV5-1,-,TRBJ2-7,CASSLAQGTHEQYF
TRBV3-1/TRBV3-2,once,TRBJ1-1,CASSPSGGAPTEAFF
TRBV30,few,TRBJ2-7,CAWADRRVIYF
TRBV11-3,once,TRBJ2-7,CASSKGQSYEQYF
TRBV10-1,-,TRBJ1-4,CASSERGARDEKLFF
TRBV2,-,TRBJ2-6,CASSDRGFGANVLTF
TRBV28,-,TRBJ2-5,CASRATSGGWETQYF
TRBV21-1,-,TRBJ2-5,CASSKVSGRGRAQYF
TRBV18,-,TRBJ1-2,CASSPLTGSGGYTF
TRBV5-1,-,TRBJ1-2,CASSSGGEANYGYTF
TRBV9,few,TRBJ1-2,CASSPGDSYGYTF
TRBV9,few,TRBJ2-2,CASSVAPERGELFF
TRBV15,-,TRBJ2-7,CATSRESSGSYEQYF
TRBV7-2,-,TRBJ2-3,CASSYTPSVDTQYF
TRBV29-1,-,TRBJ1-1,CSVQRWTGPFTEAFF
TRBV24-1,-,TRBJ2-5,CATSGGGGRETQYF
TRBV7-2,-,TRBJ2-5,CASSLGMGGETQYF
TRBV5-1,once,TRBJ2-1,CASNRELAGRNEQFF
TRBV5-1,-,TRBJ2-3,CASSLWTSRTDTQYF
TRBV3-1/TRBV3-2,-,TRBJ2-5,CASSQGTSGRFVETQYF
TRBV3-1/TRBV3-2,-,TRBJ2-3,CASSQTLAGRTDTQYF